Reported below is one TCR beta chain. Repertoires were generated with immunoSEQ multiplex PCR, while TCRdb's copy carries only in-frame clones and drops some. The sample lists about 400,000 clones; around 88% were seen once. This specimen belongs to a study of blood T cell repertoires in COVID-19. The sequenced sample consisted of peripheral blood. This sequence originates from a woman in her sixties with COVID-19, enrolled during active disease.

CDR3 loop: CASSSRFSYNEQFF. The CDR3 DNA follows: TGTGCCAGCAGTTCCAGGTTCTCCTACAATGAGCAGTTCTTC. The chain recombines TRBV6-5 with TRBJ2-1; D remains ambiguous. CDR1 and CDR2 from the germline V gene are MNHEY and SVGAGI. This CDR3 has 14 residues. The V gene lost 4 bases and the J gene lost 0 bases, with 7 bases spanning the gap.